This T cell receptor (beta chain) appears in the sequencing data of a study of T cell responses to AZD1222 COVID-19 vaccine. Here immunoSEQ multiplex PCR was the method, and the copy in TCRdb shows in-frame clones only, minus some. The sample holds around 150,000 clones; just over 90% are singletons and the top ten take around 1%. V was pared by 7 bases and J by 9 bases, with 6 bases of the junction left unmatched. The V gene's germline CDR1 is MNHEY and CDR2 SVGAGI. There are 12 residues in the CDR3. J is TRBJ2-1 and V is TRBV6-5; 7 nucleotides agree with TRBD2. The input for sequencing was peripheral blood, taken 28 days after the second AZD1222 dose. The TCR was taken from an adult who received the AZD1222 COVID-19 vaccine. The CDR3 DNA sequence: TGTGCCAGCATGTTAGCGGGTTTTGAGCAGTTCTTC. Translating it yields CASMLAGFEQFF.